The 16 T cell receptor beta chains given below trace back to one sample, sequenced in a study of cytomegalovirus exposure and HLA in healthy donors. The PCR employed 60 Vbeta primers together with 13 Jbeta primers. Repertoires were generated with immunoSEQ multiplex PCR, while TCRdb's copy carries only in-frame clones and drops some. The table lists approximately 150,000 clones, 65% to 70% of them singletons. Sequencing was done on a sample of PBMCs. The receptors derive from a man aged 25 to 45 in good health and CMV-seropositive.

This clone was counted a few times. This sequence joins TRBV9 and TRBJ2-3; D is perhaps TRBD2 (6 bases). Germline loops: CDR1 SGDLS, CDR2 YYNGEE. V lost 7 bases and J 3 bases, leaving 15 bases between the germline ends. The CDR3 has 14 residues. CDR3: CASDAGNRTDTQYF. CDR3 nucleotide sequence: TGTGCCAGCGATGCGGGAAACCGGACAGATACGCAGTATTTT.

With regard to this clone: Different DNA sequences within this sample yield the same CDR3. The CDR3 DNA is TGCGCCAGCAGTGATGGGACAGAGAACACTGAAGCTTTCTTT. Amino acid sequence: CASSDGTENTEAFF. This rearrangement joins TRBV10-1 to TRBJ1-1, with 7 bases fitting TRBD1. The CDR3 has 14 amino acids. With 3 bases clipped from V and 1 base from J, the junction kept 2 bases outside the gene matches. Germline CDR1 reads WNHNN; CDR2 reads SYGVQD (reference sequence).

The rearrangement links TRBV28 to TRBJ2-2; possible D gene TRBD2, 6 bases. Germline CDR1 MDHEN, CDR2 SYDVKM. V dropped 5 bases and J dropped 4 bases, with 17 bases sitting between them. This CDR3 region has 16 residues. This chain's CDR3 is CASSALFGGGTGELFF. The DNA of the CDR3 is TGTGCCAGCAGTGCGCTCTTTGGGGGAGGCACCGGGGAGCTGTTTTTT.

This chain uses TRBV28 with TRBJ1-1; tentatively, D is TRBD1 (6 bases). CDR1 and CDR2 (germline): MDHEN, SYDVKM. Deletions cut 6 bases from V and 1 base from J, with 12 bases between. This CDR3 has 14 residues. Here the CDR3 DNA reads TGTGCCAGCAGCCTTCTGACAGGGAACACTGAAGCTTTCTTT. Its protein product is CASSLLTGNTEAFF.

This clone has just a few counts. This chain uses TRBV5-1 with TRBJ2-7; TRBD2 matches 7 bases. The CDR3 extends over 15 amino acids. Unmatched junction bases numbered 10, after V lost 5 bases and J lost 2 bases. From germline, CDR1 is SGHRS and CDR2 YFSETQ. This CDR3 is CASSSDTSATYEQYF. The CDR3 DNA follows: TGCGCCAGCAGTTCGGACACTAGCGCTACCTACGAGCAGTACTTC.

In the case of this clone: No conserved phenylalanine or tryptophan ends this CDR3, so it is likely a read error. No DNA is shown, since the ends of the CDR3 on it are uncertain; the CDR3 is the one TCRdb lists. V gene TRBV30 combines with J gene TRBJ1-2; the table's D call TRBD1 went unverified against the DNA. The V gene's germline CDR1 is GTSNPN and CDR2 SVGIG (reference sequence). The CDR3 is 13 residues long, ends included. CDR3: CAGLNRVGYGYPC.

The rearrangement uses TRBV7-9 and TRBJ2-7, with TRBD2 matching 9 bases. Per the germline V gene, CDR1 is SEHNR and CDR2 is FQNEAQ (reference sequence). With V trimmed by 0 bases and J by 7 bases, 7 bases remained unmatched. The CDR3 is made up of 15 amino acids. CDR3 loop: CASSLAPSGNREQYF. For the CDR3, the DNA is TGTGCCAGCAGCTTAGCCCCTAGCGGGAATCGGGAGCAGTACTTC. Full variable domain (missing parts from reference TRBV7-9 and TRBJ2-7): DTGVSQNPRHKITKRGQNVTFRCDPISEHNRLYWYRQTLGQGPEFLTYFQNEAQLEKSRLLSDRFSAERPKGSFSTLEIQRTEQGDSAMYLCASSLAPSGNREQYFGPGTRLTVT.

This chain uses TRBV6-5 with TRBJ1-5; 7 bases line up with TRBD1. Germline V lookup: CDR1 MNHEY, CDR2 SVGAGI. The length of the CDR3 is 14 residues. J lost 5 bases, V lost 5 bases, and 6 bases had no gene match. CDR3 in DNA: TGTGCCAGCAGTCTACTGGGACAGTATCAGCCCCAGCATTTT. Translating gives CASSLLGQYQPQHF.

The chain combines TRBV7-2 with TRBJ2-1; 7 nucleotides agree with TRBD2. The CDR3 runs 14 residues. Trimming took 5 bases from V and 9 from J; bases not matched to a gene: 10. Germline V CDR1 and CDR2: SGHTA, FQGNSA. In DNA form, the CDR3 reads TGTGCCAGCAGCCGTGACAGCGGGATAAGTGAGCAGTTCTTC. Its translation: CASSRDSGISEQFF.

The table lists this clone with a few counts. The chain links TRBV9 to TRBJ2-7; D remains unclear. The CDR3 loop spans 14 amino acids. Germline CDR1 SGDLS, CDR2 YYNGEE. V was trimmed by 0 bases and J by 2 bases, leaving 9 bases between them. The CDR3 loop reads CASSVGRNPYEQYF. CDR3 coding DNA: TGTGCCAGCAGCGTAGGTAGAAACCCCTACGAGCAGTACTTC.

The chain is built from TRBV1 and TRBJ2-1; TRBD2, as called in the table, went unchecked against the DNA. TRBV1 is a known pseudogene. CDR3 length equals 15 residues. CDR3: CTSSGAGGIYNEQFF. The CDR3 DNA reads as TGCACCAGCAGCGGGGCGGGAGGGATTTACAATGAGCAGTTCTTC.

This chain connects TRBV5-1 to TRBJ1-4, with TRBD1 as a possible D gene (5 bases). CDR3 length equals 14 residues. Deletions cut 3 bases from V and 7 bases from J, with 13 bases between. Germline V gene data show CDR1 as SGHRS and CDR2 as YFSETQ. The CDR3 DNA reads TGCGCCAGCAGCTCCCAGGGTAGGGGTGAAAAACTGTTTTTT. Its protein is CASSSQGRGEKLFF.

This rearrangement joins TRBV12-5 to TRBJ2-1, with a tentative D call TRBD2 (5 bases). Deletions cut 6 bases from V and 2 bases from J, with 11 bases between. Germline CDR1 and CDR2: LGHNT and FRNRAP. CDR3 length: 14 residues. CDR3 DNA sequence: TGTGCTAGTGGGGGAGCTCAAACCTACAATGAGCAGTTCTTC. This encodes CASGGAQTYNEQFF. Looking up the rest from reference TRBV12-5 and TRBJ2-1 gives the full variable domain: DARVTQTPRHKVTEMGQEVTMRCQPILGHNTVFWYRQTMMQGLELLAYFRNRAPLDDSGMPKDRFSAEMPDATLATLKIQPSEPRDSAVYFCASGGAQTYNEQFFGPGTRLTVL.

This chain uses TRBV10-3 with TRBJ1-2; no clear D gene. Germline CDR1 reads ENHRY; CDR2 reads SYGVKD. The CDR3 extends over 14 amino acids. With 10 bases removed from V and 5 bases from J, the gap between germline ends came to 20 bases. The DNA of the CDR3 is TGTGCCACCGAGATGGACGGGGATTTATATGGCTACACCTTC. The encoded protein is CATEMDGDLYGYTF.

The chain couples TRBV9 to TRBJ1-2, with D uncertain. The CDR3 runs 15 residues. Trimming stripped 0 bases from V and 2 bases from J, with 11 bases between. CDR1 SGDLS and CDR2 YYNGEE come from the germline V gene. CDR3 bases: TGTGCCAGCAGCGTAGGGCTCTGGCAGAACTATGGCTACACCTTC. It is translated as CASSVGLWQNYGYTF.

The J gene is TRBJ2-2, the V gene TRBV5-1, with 8 positions matching TRBD2. This CDR3 comprises 16 residues. V dropped 2 bases and J dropped 6; count of bases not matched to a gene: 9. From germline, CDR1 is SGHRS and CDR2 YFSETQ. In DNA form, the CDR3 reads TGCGCCAGCAGCTTAGGACTAGCAACTTCGGCCGGGGAGCTGTTTTTT. This translates into CASSLGLATSAGELFF.